The clone carrying this TCR beta chain was seen once. The target antigen is unknown. Treatment here: oral pan-JAK inhibitor, 5-10 mg twice daily. The investigators collected lesional scalp punch biopsies and peripheral blood from alopecia areata patients. TCR sequencing used cDNA made by reverse transcription of extracted RNA. TCRdb's table, derived via immunoSEQ multiplex PCR, lists solely in-frame clones and lacks some. This table has approximately 280,000 clones, more than 45% appearing once. This CDR3 spans 16 amino acids. CDR1 SGHRS and CDR2 YFSETQ come from the germline V gene. With 7 bases removed from V and 5 bases from J, the gap between germline ends came to 24 bases. These data are taken from a study of CD8+ T cells in alopecia areata. Study conclusions and caveats: Higher clonality was seen in lesional scalp than in normal scalp, especially in alopecia totalis/universalis. Sequencing of scalp samples also captures resident alphabeta T cells of normal skin.

Sample: CD4+ T cells sorted from blood, taken at week 24, from a patient treated with tofacitinib. The rearrangement joins TRBV5-1 to TRBJ1-2; D is possibly TRBD1 (5 bases). This TCR was sampled from a human donor with alopecia areata. The CDR3 spells CASGAPGGESRYGYTF. The CDR3 DNA reads as TGCGCCAGCGGGGCCCCAGGAGGGGAGAGCCGGTATGGCTACACCTTC.